What follows is one T cell receptor beta chain and its context. Its specificity is not known. This entry comes from a study of CD8 T cells in Susac syndrome. The study's findings and limits: In its TCR sequencing and HLA analysis, the study acknowledged that the number of individuals was relatively small.

This CDR3 contains 12 residues. Germline CDR1 reads MDHEN; CDR2 reads SYDVKM. The V end was cut by 3 bases, the J end by 6 bases, with 9 bases between. The T cells that were sequenced for TCR beta were CD8+ and CD4+ cells from blood. The authors negatively isolated CD8+ and CD4+ T cells and FACS-enriched TEMRA cells. With random hexamers, reverse transcription was performed on about 0.5 to 1 ug of RNA. The TCR beta CDR3 was amplified by immunoSEQ multiplex PCR across 54 Vbeta, 13 Jbeta. TCRdb ran MiXCR on the immunoSEQ multiplex PCR reads and lists one entry per CDR3 protein. The table shows some 170,000 distinct CDR3 sequences, with roughly 94% occurring only once.

The rearrangement joins TRBV28 to TRBJ2-7; D uncertain. Sequenced material: CD4+ T cells from PBMCs. This clonotype was sampled from a human donor with multiple sclerosis. The CDR3 DNA reads as TGTGCCAGCAGTTTGACTCCCCGCGAGCAGTACTTC. Translating it yields CASSLTPREQYF.